This record covers a single TCR beta chain. This sample is part of a study of response to subunit inactivated influenza vaccine. This CDR3 has 14 amino acids. From germline, CDR1 is MDHEN and CDR2 SYDVKM. After removal of 5 bases from V and 6 bases from J, the junction contained 8 bases not matched to a gene. TCRdb itself ran the RT-PCR reads through MiXCR, one entry per CDR3 protein. The table has about 540,000 distinct CDR3 sequences, around a quarter seen once; the top ten hold 2.5% to 3%. In addition, the sample was reused for a study of T cells expressing NK-cell markers. From that report: UMIs were included in TCR beta cDNA generated by 5'RACE template switching. About six donors showed dominant NKG2C+ clonotypes comprising roughly 1.0-7.0% of their CD8+ T cells. These clonotypes also led the CD3+CD56-NKG2C+ fraction in several donors. No clear determination of HCMV specificity was made for expanded NKG2C+ T cell clones.

The starting material was CD4+ T cells sorted from PBMCs, obtained 12 days after vaccination. J is TRBJ1-1 and V is TRBV28, with 8 bases aligning to TRBD1. The origin of this receptor is a man aged 45-65 years who received an inactivated influenza vaccine. The CDR3 sequence is CASSLGQGVSEAFF. CDR3 nucleotides: TGTGCCAGCAGTCTAGGACAGGGAGTCTCTGAAGCTTTCTTT.